These 20 T cell receptor beta chains originate from one sample sequenced in a study of breast tumors, draining lymph nodes, adjacent tissues. TCRdb redid the calling of the multiplex PCR reads with MiXCR, one entry per CDR3 protein. The repertoire holds about 20,000 distinct CDR3 sequences, with around two fifths as singletons. Input material: breast tumor tissue. The receptors stem from a female donor with breast cancer. Some clones in this sample may be carry-over from other donors' samples.

This clonotype was seen at least ten times. V and J are TRBV6-6 and TRBJ1-6; D is unclear. V lost 2 bases, J lost 11 bases, and 7 bases lay in between. Germline CDR1 reads MNHNY; CDR2 reads SVGAGI (reference sequence). The CDR3 runs 12 residues. The CDR3 here is CASSYGETPLHF. In DNA form, the CDR3 reads TGTGCCAGCAGTTACGGGGAGACACCCCTCCACTTT.

The chain recombines TRBV7-3 with TRBJ2-5, with TRBD2 matching over 13 bases. Germline CDR1 and CDR2: SGHTA and FQGTGA. This CDR3 spans 15 amino acids. V trimming: 7 bases; J trimming: 5 bases; junction bases outside the gene matches: 7. The CDR3 nucleotides read TGTGCCAGCACCACTAGCGGGAGGGCCCAGGAGACCCAGTACTTC. Protein: CASTTSGRAQETQYF. Drawing the rest from reference TRBV7-3 and TRBJ2-5, the complete variable domain is GAGVSQTPSNKVTEKGKYVELRCDPISGHTALYWYRQSLGQGPEFLIYFQGTGAADDSGLPNDRFFAVRPEGSVSTLKIQRTERGDSAVYLCASTTSGRAQETQYFGPGTRLLVL.

The chain carries TRBV20-1 and TRBJ2-1; a weak D match, TRBD1 (5 bases). The CDR3 is 14 residues long. Germline lookup yields CDR1 DFQATT and CDR2 SNEGSKA (reference sequence). Between the trimmed V and J ends, which lost 3 bases and 0 bases, there was a span of 9 bases. CDR3 in amino acids: CSASSRVSYNEQFF. CDR3 nucleotides: TGCAGTGCTAGCTCCAGGGTCTCCTACAATGAGCAGTTCTTC.

The J gene is TRBJ2-7, the V gene TRBV18; 7 bases fit TRBD2. CDR3 size: 14 residues. Germline V CDR1 and CDR2: KGHSH, LQKENI. V was clipped by 2 bases and J by 4 bases; unmatched bases: 5. The DNA of the CDR3 is TGTGCCAGCTCACCAAGCGGGACGGAATACGAGCAGTACTTC. Translation gives CASSPSGTEYEQYF. Full variable domain (remainder filled in from reference TRBV18 and TRBJ2-7): NAGVMQNPRHLVRRRGQEARLRCSPMKGHSHVYWYRQLPEEGLKFMVYLQKENIIDESGMPKERFSAEFPKEGPSILRIQQVVRGDSAAYFCASSPSGTEYEQYFGPGTRLTVT.

This clonotype is labeled as medium-sized. The chain links TRBV24-1 to TRBJ2-7; D is uncertain. Germline CDR1 KGHDR, CDR2 SFDVKD. This CDR3 has 13 residues. V lost 6 bases to trimming and J lost 0 bases, with 8 bases between them. CDR3 nucleotide sequence: TGTGCCACCAGTCAGGCGCACTCCTACGAGCAGTACTTC. As protein: CATSQAHSYEQYF.

Judged by abundance, this clonotype is medium-sized. The V call is TRBV6-6, the J call TRBJ1-2; a possible D gene is TRBD1 (5 bases). Between the trimmed V and J ends, which lost 0 bases and 4 bases, there was a span of 6 bases. This CDR3 is built from 13 residues. Germline V gene data show CDR1 as MNHNY and CDR2 as SVGAGI (reference sequence). In DNA, the CDR3 is TGTGCCAGCAGTTACTCTGGGGGCTATGGCTACACCTTC. Translated: CASSYSGGYGYTF.

This clonotype was counted many times. It may be a read error: a sequence one base away is much more abundant. V and J are TRBV9 and TRBJ2-2; 7 bases line up with TRBD2. Looked up from germline, CDR1 is SGDLS and CDR2 is YYNGEE. This CDR3 is 16 amino acids long. The J segment lost 4 bases and the V segment lost 0 bases, leaving 6 bases of the junction unmatched. The CDR3 sequence is CASSVGGSPSTGELFF. CDR3 DNA sequence: TGTGCCAGCAGCGTAGGCGGGAGCCCTAGCACCGGGGAGCTGTTTTTT.

This clonotype is medium-sized (0.01 to 0.1%) in the sample. The rearrangement uses TRBV9 and TRBJ2-7; 9 bases line up with TRBD1. The CDR3 extends over 17 amino acids. Germline V gene lookup returns CDR1 SGDLS and CDR2 YYNGEE. V lost 0 bases, J lost 4 bases, and 11 bases stayed unmatched. In DNA, the CDR3 is TGTGCCAGCAGCGTAGTAGGGGGGGGACAGGGTGTTTACGAGCAGTACTTC. This codes for CASSVVGGGQGVYEQYF.

Within the sample, this clonotype is medium-sized. The V and J genes are TRBV7-2 and TRBJ1-6; unclear D gene. The CDR3 loop spans 16 amino acids. V was cut by 5 bases and J by 5 bases, with 16 bases left in between. Per germline, CDR1 SGHTA and CDR2 FQGNSA. This chain's CDR3 is CASSPRRGLNNSPLHF. In nucleotides, the CDR3 is TGTGCCAGCAGCCCGCGTCGAGGCCTGAATAATTCACCCCTCCACTTT.

This clonotype has at least ten counts. J is TRBJ2-1 and V is TRBV9; D is ambiguous. The CDR3 sequence is 16 residues long. Germline lookup yields CDR1 SGDLS and CDR2 YYNGEE. The V and J ends lost 4 bases and 0 bases respectively, with 14 bases between them. As DNA, the CDR3 is TGTGCCAGCAGCCCCCAAGACGTACACTCCTACAATGAGCAGTTCTTC. Translating it yields CASSPQDVHSYNEQFF.

A word on this clonotype: Given the absence of the conserved phenylalanine or tryptophan at the CDR3 end, a read error is likely. The chain is built from TRBV29-1 and TRBJ2-7; D perhaps matches TRBD1 (5 bases). The V and J ends lost 1 base and 1 base respectively, with 26 bases between them. Germline values: CDR1 SQVTM, CDR2 ANQGSEA. This CDR3 spans 19 amino acids. The CDR3 loop reads CSVEVPSDPSKTESYEQYS. As DNA, the CDR3 is TGCAGCGTTGAAGTTCCTTCCGACCCATCTAAGACAGAATCCTACGAGCAGTACTCC.

The gene calls are TRBV19 and TRBJ1-6, with D maybe TRBD1 (6 bases). Trimming stripped 3 bases from V and 7 bases from J, with 13 bases between. The CDR3 contains 15 residues. CDR1 and CDR2 (germline): LNHDA, SQIVND (reference sequence). This CDR3 reads CASSIMDRPNSPLHF. The CDR3 DNA sequence: TGTGCCAGTAGTATCATGGACAGACCAAATTCACCCCTCCACTTT.

This clonotype was recorded at least ten times. This chain links TRBV3-1 with TRBJ2-2, with D maybe TRBD1 (5 bases). CDR1 and CDR2 (germline): LGHDT, YNNKEL (reference sequence). Deletions cut 0 bases from V and 7 bases from J, with 9 bases between. The CDR3 is 14 amino acids. This CDR3 is CASSQEVRVGELFF. CDR3 nucleotides: TGTGCCAGCAGCCAAGAGGTCAGGGTCGGGGAGCTGTTTTTT.

The J gene is TRBJ1-2, the V gene TRBV6-5, with D possibly matching TRBD1 (5 bases). The CDR3 covers 16 residues. Per germline, CDR1 MNHEY and CDR2 SVGAGI. V lost 5 bases and J 7 bases, leaving 23 bases between the germline ends. DNA of the CDR3: TGTGCCAGCAGTCCAACAATTGCCGGGACCCAGGGTGGCTACACCTTC. Translating it yields CASSPTIAGTQGGYTF.

This clonotype was seen repeatedly, ten times or more. This rearrangement joins TRBV19 to TRBJ2-1; TRBD2 matches 10 bases. The germline V gene has CDR1 LNHDA and CDR2 SQIVND (reference sequence). The V gene end was trimmed by 3 bases and the J gene end by 9 bases; junction bases not matched to a gene: 8. This CDR3 spans 15 amino acids. The CDR3 DNA is TGTGCCAGTAGTATGCAGCGGGAGGGCCCCAGTGAGCAGTTCTTC. Translating it yields CASSMQREGPSEQFF.

This clonotype was counted many times. This rearrangement joins TRBV19 to TRBJ2-2; D not certain. V was shortened by 5 bases and J by 0 bases, with 7 bases between the two germline ends. CDR3 length: 14 amino acids. CDR1 LNHDA and CDR2 SQIVND come from the germline V gene (reference sequence). The CDR3 is CASSPYSNTGELFF. The CDR3 DNA reads TGTGCCAGTAGTCCTTACTCGAACACCGGGGAGCTGTTTTTT.

The V gene is TRBV20-1, the J gene TRBJ2-3; tentatively, D is TRBD1 (5 bases). The V gene's germline CDR1 is DFQATT and CDR2 SNEGSKA (reference sequence). This CDR3 has 14 amino acids. V was shortened by 0 bases and J by 3 bases, with 10 bases between the two germline ends. CDR3 nucleotide sequence: TGCAGTGCTAGAGATGGGGCAGGAACAGATACGCAGTATTTT. Its translation: CSARDGAGTDTQYF.

The chain links TRBV7-9 to TRBJ2-3; no firm D call. Germline V gene lookup returns CDR1 SEHNR and CDR2 FQNEAQ (reference sequence). This CDR3 region has 15 residues. The V end was cut by 5 bases, the J end by 1 base, with 13 bases between. Here the CDR3 reads CASSAMISGTDTQYF. The CDR3, as DNA: TGTGCCAGCAGCGCAATGATCAGCGGCACAGATACGCAGTATTTT.

This chain uses TRBV12-3 or TRBV12-4 with TRBJ2-3; 14 bases map to TRBD2. Trimming took 4 bases from V and 10 from J; bases not matched to a gene: 10. The CDR3 consists of 16 residues. The CDR3 nucleotides are TGTGCCAGCAGTTCAAGAGGGACTAGCGGGGGTCTCCCGCAGTATTTT. The encoded protein is CASSSRGTSGGLPQYF.

This clonotype came up many times. The chain combines TRBV5-1 with TRBJ2-5; 8 bases match TRBD1. Germline CDR1 and CDR2: SGHRS and YFSETQ. J gave up 5 bases and V 1 base, and 7 bases lay outside the gene matches. The CDR3 is made up of 15 amino acids. CDR3 loop: CASSLFGQGSETQYF. For the CDR3, the DNA is TGCGCCAGCAGCTTGTTCGGACAGGGAAGCGAGACCCAGTACTTC.